This entry is about one TCR beta chain. Its specificity is not known. The data were obtained in a study of cytomegalovirus exposure and HLA in healthy donors. In the study overall: Roughly 77 million unique TCRs from HLA-typed donors made up an early data release.

Primers: 60 Vbeta forward and 13 Jbeta reverse. The assay was immunoSEQ multiplex PCR, and TCRdb's table has in-frame clones only and misses some. The data contain about 170,000 clones, approximately 81% of them singletons. General study findings and limits: A missense variant in DCLRE1C was later tied to TCR beta V- and J-gene trimming. Earlier results showed most TCR beta V segments being productive about 87% or about 30% of the time.

CDR3 length: 14 amino acids. With 3 bases removed from V and 0 bases from J, the gap between germline ends came to 10 bases. Per germline, CDR1 SQVTM and CDR2 ANQGSEA. The TCR comes from a man between 18 and 35 years old in good health and CMV-seropositive. Specimen: PBMCs. V gene TRBV29-1 combines with J gene TRBJ2-3; the D gene is possibly TRBD1 (7 bases). The CDR3 bases are TGCAGCGTTGAGGGGGGACAGAGCACAGATACGCAGTATTTT. Amino acids: CSVEGGQSTDTQYF.